The 23 T cell receptor beta chains below come from one sample, sequenced in a study of blood T cell repertoires in COVID-19. Measured with immunoSEQ multiplex PCR; TCRdb has only the in-frame clones, and not every one. The sample carries some 150,000 clones, 85% to 90% recorded once. Sequenced sample: peripheral blood. The receptors derive from a woman aged 55-75 years with acute or convalescent COVID-19.

This rearrangement joins TRBV10-3 to TRBJ2-5, with D possibly matching TRBD1 (6 bases). The CDR3 extends over 14 amino acids. Germline CDR1 ENHRY, CDR2 SYGVKD. Trimming removed 9 bases from V and 5 bases from J, with 19 bases in between. The CDR3 coding sequence is TGTGCCATATCCTCGGACAGTACCAGGGAGACCCAGTACTTC. Protein sequence: CAISSDSTRETQYF.

The chain recombines TRBV4-2 with TRBJ1-1; TRBD1 is a possible D gene (6 bases). Trimming cost V 0 bases and J 0 bases, with 8 bases left between them. This CDR3 is built from 15 residues. Germline V lookup: CDR1 LGHNA, CDR2 YNFKEQ. The CDR3 region is CASSQDGTLNTEAFF. The CDR3, as DNA: TGTGCCAGCAGCCAAGATGGGACACTGAACACTGAAGCTTTCTTT.

V usage is TRBV14 and J usage is TRBJ2-4, with TRBD2 as a possible D gene (6 bases). The ends were cut back, 0 bases at V and 16 bases at J, with 13 bases in the middle. Germline CDR1 is SGHDN and CDR2 is FVKESK. CDR3 size: 12 residues. The CDR3 sequence is CASSQDQWRVYF. The CDR3 bases are TGTGCCAGCAGCCAAGACCAATGGAGGGTCTACTTC.

The V and J genes are TRBV25-1 and TRBJ2-1; TRBD1 aligns across 9 bases. Germline CDR1 reads MGHDK; CDR2 reads SYGVNS. Trimming cost V 1 base and J 9 bases; bases outside gene matches: 10. The CDR3 is 16 residues long. The CDR3 bases are TGTGCCAGCAGTGAATGGGTCGGGACAGGGAGTCTTGAGCAGTTCTTC. It specifies CASSEWVGTGSLEQFF.

The chain uses TRBV13 and TRBJ2-7; 10 bases align to TRBD1. The length of the CDR3 is 14 residues. CDR1 PRHDT and CDR2 FYEKMQ come from the germline V gene (reference sequence). V lost 4 bases, J lost 5 bases, and 5 bases stayed unmatched. The CDR3 DNA reads as TGTGCCAGCAGCTCCGGGACAGGGGACCACGAGCAGTACTTC. Amino acids: CASSSGTGDHEQYF.

CDR3 DNA sequence: TGTGCCAGCAGCTCGGAATTAGCGGGGGTCCCCTACAATGAGCAGTTCTTC. It yields the protein CASSSELAGVPYNEQFF. The rearrangement links TRBV7-9 to TRBJ2-1, with 9 bases lining up with TRBD2. CDR3 length: 17 residues. J gave up 2 bases and V 4 bases, and 9 bases lay outside the gene matches. Germline V CDR1 and CDR2: SEHNR, FQNEAQ (reference sequence).

The chain couples TRBV28 to TRBJ1-1; D may be TRBD1 (5 bases). The germline V and J ends were trimmed by 5 bases and 1 base, with 14 bases remaining between them. The CDR3 runs to 15 residues. Per germline, CDR1 MDHEN and CDR2 SYDVKM. CDR3 DNA: TGTGCCAGCAGTCCCCCGGGGGGAGGGAACACTGAAGCTTTCTTT. This gives the protein CASSPPGGGNTEAFF. Looking up the rest from reference TRBV28 and TRBJ1-1 gives the full variable domain: DVKVTQSSRYLVKRTGEKVFLECVQDMDHENMFWYRQDPGLGLRLIYFSYDVKMKEKGDIPEGYSVSREKKERFSLILESASTNQTSMYLCASSPPGGGNTEAFFGQGTRLTVV.

The genes are TRBV19 and TRBJ1-5, with D tentatively TRBD1 (6 bases). Germline CDR1 reads LNHDA; CDR2 reads SQIVND (reference sequence). Trimming took off 1 base at V and 7 bases at J, with 14 bases between the two ends. This CDR3 region has 15 residues. The CDR3 loop reads CASSIGTEIKQPQHF. The DNA for the CDR3 is TGTGCCAGTAGTATAGGGACAGAGATTAAACAGCCCCAGCATTTT.

The gene calls are TRBV5-6 and TRBJ2-1, with D perhaps TRBD1 or TRBD2 (5 bases each). The CDR3 covers 16 residues. Germline values: CDR1 SGHDT, CDR2 YYEEEE. The V end lost 4 bases, the J end lost 0 bases, and 14 bases lay between the germline ends. CDR3 bases: TGTGCCAGCAGCCTGGAGGCAGGGCGCTCCTACAATGAGCAGTTCTTC. Translating gives CASSLEAGRSYNEQFF.

This rearrangement joins TRBV19 to TRBJ1-2; D possibly corresponds to TRBD1 (5 bases). Per the germline V gene, CDR1 is LNHDA and CDR2 is SQIVND (reference sequence). The CDR3 length is 14 residues. V lost 4 bases to trimming and J lost 3 bases, with 12 bases between them. The CDR3 nucleotides are TGTGCCAGTAGTACCCCCCAGGGTGACTATGGCTACACCTTC. It specifies CASSTPQGDYGYTF.

The V and J genes are TRBV9 and TRBJ2-3, with D maybe TRBD1 (6 bases). From germline, CDR1 is SGDLS and CDR2 YYNGEE. Trimming stripped 6 bases from V and 1 base from J, with 9 bases between. The CDR3 is 13 amino acids. The CDR3 DNA follows: TGTGCCAGCACGGACAGACGCACAGATACGCAGTATTTT. Protein product: CASTDRRTDTQYF. Full variable domain (outside the CDR3, taken from reference TRBV9 and TRBJ2-3): DSGVTQTPKHLITATGQRVTLRCSPRSGDLSVYWYQQSLDQGLQFLIQYYNGEERAKGNILERFSAQQFPDLHSELNLSSLELGDSALYFCASTDRRTDTQYFGPGTRLTVL.

This chain links TRBV7-8 with TRBJ2-7; 9 bases align to TRBD2. The V and J ends lost 4 bases and 2 bases, in that order; junction bases with no gene match: 6. The germline CDR1 and CDR2 sequences are SGHVS and FQNEAQ. This CDR3 is built from 15 residues. The chain's CDR3 is CASSSLAGATYEQYF. The CDR3 DNA is TGTGCCAGCAGCTCCTTAGCGGGGGCCACCTACGAGCAGTACTTC.

The rearrangement uses TRBV5-1 and TRBJ1-4, with unresolved D. Looked up from germline, CDR1 is SGHRS and CDR2 is YFSETQ. Trimming left V 4 bases short and J 3 bases short, with 13 bases between. This CDR3 is 15 amino acids long. The CDR3 protein is CASSLMIGSNEKLFF. DNA for the CDR3: TGCGCCAGCAGCCTGATGATTGGCTCTAATGAAAAACTGTTTTTT.

The chain is built from TRBV6-5 and TRBJ1-1; perhaps TRBD1 as D (6 bases). The germline V gene encodes CDR1 MNHEY and CDR2 SVGAGI. The CDR3 sequence is 11 residues long. Deletions cut 5 bases from V and 11 bases from J, with 12 bases between. This CDR3 is CASSPGTFAFF. In nucleotides, the CDR3 is TGTGCCAGCAGTCCCGGGACATTCGCTTTCTTT.

This chain links TRBV6-5 with TRBJ1-1; 9 bases are shared with TRBD1. Germline loops: CDR1 MNHEY, CDR2 SVGAGI. J was trimmed by 4 bases and V by 7 bases; bases with no gene match: 4. The length of the CDR3 is 13 residues. Here the CDR3 reads CASIQGAGTEAFF. CDR3 nucleotides: TGTGCCAGCATACAGGGGGCAGGCACTGAAGCTTTCTTT.

This clone came up once. The V call is TRBV5-5, the J call TRBJ2-2; D may be TRBD2 (7 bases). The V gene's germline CDR1 is SGHKS and CDR2 YYEKEE (reference sequence). This CDR3 is built from 14 residues. V lost 2 bases and J 6 bases, leaving 11 bases between the germline ends. The CDR3 DNA reads TGTGCCAGCAGCTTAATAGGGGGGGCCGGGGAGCTGTTTTTT. Encoded protein: CASSLIGGAGELFF.

The chain links TRBV5-8 to TRBJ2-2; the match to TRBD2 covers 11 bases. The ends lost 5 bases at V and 8 bases at J; junction bases unmatched: 11. The CDR3 contains 16 residues. The V gene's germline CDR1 is SGHTS and CDR2 YDEGEE. The CDR3 loop is CASRNRRLAGRGELFF. The CDR3 DNA is TGTGCCAGCAGGAACCGGCGACTAGCGGGGCGGGGGGAGCTGTTTTTT.

This chain uses TRBV30 with TRBJ2-3; no clear D. Trimming stripped 2 bases from V and 2 bases from J, with 2 bases between. Germline V gene data show CDR1 as GTSNPN and CDR2 as SVGIG (reference sequence). The CDR3 runs to 11 residues. The CDR3 region has the DNA TGTGCCTGGAGTCACACAGATACGCAGTATTTT. Its translation: CAWSHTDTQYF.

The chain employs TRBV6-2 or TRBV6-3 and TRBJ2-7; 8 bases are shared with TRBD1. V shed 0 bases, J shed 0 bases, and the junction held 7 bases outside the gene matches. The CDR3 contains 17 residues. The germline CDR1 and CDR2 sequences are MNHEY and SVGEGT. In nucleotides, the CDR3 is TGTGCCAGCAGTTACTCTATCGGGACAGGAATCTCCTACGAGCAGTACTTC. Residues: CASSYSIGTGISYEQYF.

The rearrangement links TRBV27 to TRBJ2-6; no clear D. The CDR3 runs to 13 residues. V was trimmed by 8 bases and J by 4 bases, leaving 9 bases between them. Looked up from germline, CDR1 is MNHEY and CDR2 is SMNVEV (reference sequence). The CDR3 is CASRPRGANVLTF. Here the CDR3 DNA reads TGTGCCAGCCGACCCAGGGGGGCCAACGTCCTGACTTTC.

This clone was detected only a few times. V is TRBV4-2 and J is TRBJ1-2; TRBD1 matches at 9 bases. The CDR3 totals 15 residues. Germline lookup yields CDR1 LGHNA and CDR2 YNFKEQ. Unmatched junction bases numbered 6, after V lost 3 bases and J lost 4 bases. DNA for the CDR3: TGTGCCAGCAGCCAGGAGACAGGGGGGGGCTATGGCTACACCTTC. Protein: CASSQETGGGYGYTF.

The chain has TRBV5-4 and TRBJ1-1; weak D call: TRBD1 (6 bases). The length of the CDR3 is 15 residues. V was cut by 3 bases and J by 1 base, with 13 bases left in between. Germline CDR1 and CDR2: SGHNT and YYREEE (reference sequence). As DNA, the CDR3 is TGTGCCAGCAGCTCGACTAAGACAGGGAACACTGAAGCTTTCTTT. It codes for CASSSTKTGNTEAFF.

V usage is TRBV18 and J usage is TRBJ2-5; the D gene is possibly TRBD1 (6 bases). V lost 1 base, J lost 4 bases, and 7 bases lay in between. Germline CDR1 and CDR2: KGHSH and LQKENI. This CDR3 contains 13 residues. CDR3 loop: CASSPRTAETQYF. CDR3 bases: TGTGCCAGCTCACCACGGACAGCAGAGACCCAGTACTTC.